Here is one T cell receptor beta chain with its context. Its antigen is unknown. No much larger clone exists at a distance of one base, and base qualities are not known. This sample stems from a study of blood T cell repertoires in COVID-19 (dated by TCRdb to 2020 to 2022). In terms of the full investigation: Samples covering the acute and convalescent phases of COVID-19 were provided by collaborators in the United States, Italy and Spain. The samples were drawn from two sources: the first 160 participants of the ongoing ImmuneRACE study, and over 950 subjects contributed by 6 global collaborators. HLA class I and class II types, where available, came from metadata supplied by the sample provider rather than from assay-based typing. The prospective study material was composed of cDNA or gDNA derived from T cells, B-cell-depleted T cells, or PBMCs. The repertoires were made available in a free public database intended to serve as a resource for research on the immune response to SARS-CoV-2. The sample metadata nearly always contained a de-identified subject ID, COVID-19 status, age in years and sex. Subjects who had been exposed to COVID-19, were actively infected with it, or had recovered from it provided the deeply sampled blood TCRbeta repertoires that made up the dataset. Results the study describes overall, beyond this receptor: Clinical and demographic metadata were provided uncurated, with the amount varying by source and participant.

The collaborating institutions used their own protocols to collect whole blood in K2EDTA tubes. For TCRbeta analysis, collaborators shipped samples in one of three forms: frozen whole blood, isolated PBMCs, or DNA extracted from either of those sample types. TCRbeta CDR3 regions were amplified from genomic DNA using the immunoSEQ Assay, a bias-controlled multiplex PCR. Processing in the source paper ran as follows. Nucleated cell counts per sample were estimated from amplification of reference gene primers within the assay. To quantify the absolute abundance of each unique TCRbeta CDR3 rearrangement, sequence reads were collapsed and filtered. For each sample, productive Simpson clonality was calculated as the square root of Simpson's diversity index over productive rearrangements. The immuneACCESS repertoire file appears here via TCRdb, limited to in-frame rearrangements. These files lack a portion of the clones; in checked studies, under half of the deficit traces to unresolved V genes, and the cause of the others is not known. The D gene and trimming were derived from the DNA, and the V and J assignments and clone size from that table. Recorded for this sample are roughly 43,000 clones; under 85% of them occurred a single time. The ten largest make up around 40% of the sample.

CDR1 and CDR2 are read off the germline V gene (reference sequence) as DFQATT and SNEGSKA. Reading from cysteine to phenylalanine, the CDR3 counts 12 amino acids. Of the read, only the CDR3 DNA is kept; its 36 bases are in frame from base 1. Relative to germline, V is 3 bases shorter and J is 3 bases shorter, with 6 bases between their ends. Sequenced: peripheral blood. The V and J segments used are TRBV20-1 and TRBJ2-1; the D gene assignment is ambiguous. The clonotype was recovered from an elderly woman with acute or convalescent COVID-19. The CDR3 amino acid sequence is: CSASRVYNEQFF. The DNA is as follows: TGCAGTGCTAGTCGGGTCTACAATGAGCAGTTCTTC.